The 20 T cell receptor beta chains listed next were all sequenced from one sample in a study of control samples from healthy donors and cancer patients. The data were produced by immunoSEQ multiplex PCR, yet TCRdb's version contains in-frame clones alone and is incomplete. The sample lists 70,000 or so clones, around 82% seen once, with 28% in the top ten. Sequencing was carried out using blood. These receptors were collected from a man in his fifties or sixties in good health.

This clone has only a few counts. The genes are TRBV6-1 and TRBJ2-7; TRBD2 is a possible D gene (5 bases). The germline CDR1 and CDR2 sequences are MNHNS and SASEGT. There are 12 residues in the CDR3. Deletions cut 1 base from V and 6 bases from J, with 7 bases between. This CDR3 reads CASSEGRGEQYF. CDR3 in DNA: TGTGCCAGCAGTGAAGGACGGGGCGAGCAGTACTTC.

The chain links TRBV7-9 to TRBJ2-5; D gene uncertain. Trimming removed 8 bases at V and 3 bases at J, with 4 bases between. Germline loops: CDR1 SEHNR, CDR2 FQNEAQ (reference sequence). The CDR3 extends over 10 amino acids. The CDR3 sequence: CASGEETQYF. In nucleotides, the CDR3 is TGTGCCAGCGGCGAAGAGACCCAGTACTTC.

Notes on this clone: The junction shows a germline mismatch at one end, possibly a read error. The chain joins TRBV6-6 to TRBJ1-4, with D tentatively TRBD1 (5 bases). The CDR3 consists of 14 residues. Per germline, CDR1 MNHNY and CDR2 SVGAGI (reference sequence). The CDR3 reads CASGYRPLNEKLFF. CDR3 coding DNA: TGTGCCAGCGGTTACAGGCCCCTAAATGAAAAACTGTTTTTT.

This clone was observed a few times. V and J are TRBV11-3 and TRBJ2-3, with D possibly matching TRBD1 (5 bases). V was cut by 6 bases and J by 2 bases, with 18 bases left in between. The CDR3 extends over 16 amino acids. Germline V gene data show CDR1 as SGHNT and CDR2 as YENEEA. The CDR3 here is CASRMRRPGPTDTQYF. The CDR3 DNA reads TGTGCCAGCAGAATGAGACGGCCAGGGCCCACAGATACGCAGTATTTT.

CDR3 nucleotide sequence: TGTGCCAGTAGCCCCTCGGGACCACCCCACGAGCAGTACTTC. This translates into CASSPSGPPHEQYF. This chain joins TRBV19 and TRBJ2-7; D is perhaps TRBD1 or TRBD2 (5 bases each). The V end was cut by 6 bases, the J end by 5 bases, with 17 bases between. Germline loops: CDR1 LNHDA, CDR2 SQIVND (reference sequence). This CDR3 region has 14 residues.

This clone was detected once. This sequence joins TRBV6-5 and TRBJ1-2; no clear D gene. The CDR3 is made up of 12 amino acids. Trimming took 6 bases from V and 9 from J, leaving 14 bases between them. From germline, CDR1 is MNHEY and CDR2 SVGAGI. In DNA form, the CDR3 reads TGTGCCAGCAGGGATACCAGGAGGCGCTACACCTTC. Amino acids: CASRDTRRRYTF.

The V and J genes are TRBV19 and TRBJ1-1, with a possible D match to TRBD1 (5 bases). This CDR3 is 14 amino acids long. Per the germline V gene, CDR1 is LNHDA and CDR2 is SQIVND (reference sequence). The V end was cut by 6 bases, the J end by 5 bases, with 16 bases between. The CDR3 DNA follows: TGTGCCAGTAGGGGAGGCCGCAAGGGGACTGAAGCTTTCTTT. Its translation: CASRGGRKGTEAFF.

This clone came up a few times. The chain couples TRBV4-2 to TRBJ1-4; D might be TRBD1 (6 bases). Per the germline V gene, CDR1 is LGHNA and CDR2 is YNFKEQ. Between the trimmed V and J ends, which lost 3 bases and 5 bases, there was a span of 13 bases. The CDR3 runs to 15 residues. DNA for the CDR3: TGTGCCAGCAGCCAGTTTGACAGGCCGAATGAAAAACTGTTTTTT. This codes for CASSQFDRPNEKLFF.

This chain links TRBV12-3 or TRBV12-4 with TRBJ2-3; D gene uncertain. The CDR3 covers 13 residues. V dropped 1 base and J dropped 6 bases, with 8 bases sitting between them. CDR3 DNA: TGTGCCAGCAGTTTAGACGGAATGGATACGCAGTATTTT. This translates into CASSLDGMDTQYF.

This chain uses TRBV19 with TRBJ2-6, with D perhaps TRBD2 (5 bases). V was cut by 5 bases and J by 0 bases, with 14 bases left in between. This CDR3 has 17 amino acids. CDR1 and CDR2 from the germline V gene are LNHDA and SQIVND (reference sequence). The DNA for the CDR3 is TGTGCCAGTAGTCCGGGGAATTCCCGCTCTGGGGCCAACGTCCTGACTTTC. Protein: CASSPGNSRSGANVLTF.

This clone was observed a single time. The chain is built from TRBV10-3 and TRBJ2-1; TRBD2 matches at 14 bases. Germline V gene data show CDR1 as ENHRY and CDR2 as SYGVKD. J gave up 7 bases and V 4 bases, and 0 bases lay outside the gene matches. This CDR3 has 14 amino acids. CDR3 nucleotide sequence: TGTGCCATCAGTGGACTAGCGGGGGGGAATGAGCAGTTCTTC. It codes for CAISGLAGGNEQFF.

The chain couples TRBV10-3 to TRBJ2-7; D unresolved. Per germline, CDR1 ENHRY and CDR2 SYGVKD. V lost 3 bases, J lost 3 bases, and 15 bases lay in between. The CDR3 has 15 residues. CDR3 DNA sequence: TGTGCCATCAGTGAACCCGCCAACCTAATCTACGAGCAGTACTTC. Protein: CAISEPANLIYEQYF.

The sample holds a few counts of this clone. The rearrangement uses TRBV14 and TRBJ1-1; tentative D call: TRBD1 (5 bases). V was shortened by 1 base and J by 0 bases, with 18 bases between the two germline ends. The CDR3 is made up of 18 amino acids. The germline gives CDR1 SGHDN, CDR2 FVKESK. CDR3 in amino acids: CASSQGRTGPKLNTEAFF. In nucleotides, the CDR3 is TGTGCCAGCAGCCAAGGACGCACGGGGCCCAAGCTGAACACTGAAGCTTTCTTT.

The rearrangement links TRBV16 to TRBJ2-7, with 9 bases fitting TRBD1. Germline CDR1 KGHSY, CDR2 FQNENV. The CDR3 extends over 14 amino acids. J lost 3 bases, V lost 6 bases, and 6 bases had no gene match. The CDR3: CASSPGQGLYEQYF. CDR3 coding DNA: TGTGCCAGCAGTCCGGGACAGGGCCTCTACGAGCAGTACTTC.

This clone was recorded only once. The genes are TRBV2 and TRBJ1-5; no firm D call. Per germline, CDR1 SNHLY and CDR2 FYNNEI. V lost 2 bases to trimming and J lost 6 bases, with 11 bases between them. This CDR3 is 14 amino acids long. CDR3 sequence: CASSELAARQPQHF. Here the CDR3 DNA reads TGTGCCAGCAGTGAATTGGCGGCTCGTCAGCCCCAGCATTTT.

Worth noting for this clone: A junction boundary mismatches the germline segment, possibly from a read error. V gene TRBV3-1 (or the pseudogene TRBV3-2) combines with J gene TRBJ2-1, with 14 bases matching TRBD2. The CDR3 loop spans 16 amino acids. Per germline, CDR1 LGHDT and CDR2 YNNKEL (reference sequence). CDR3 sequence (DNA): TGTGCCAGCAGCCAAGAAAGAAGGACTAGCGGGGGGCCTATAATCTTC. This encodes CASSQERRTSGGPIIF.

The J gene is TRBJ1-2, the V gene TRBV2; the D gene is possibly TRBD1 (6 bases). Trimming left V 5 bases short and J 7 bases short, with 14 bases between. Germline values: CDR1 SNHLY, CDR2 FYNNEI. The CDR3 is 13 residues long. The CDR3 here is CASSSRGAGGYTF. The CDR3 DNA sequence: TGTGCCAGCAGTAGCAGGGGCGCGGGTGGCTACACCTTC. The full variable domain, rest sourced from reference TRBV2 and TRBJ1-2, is EPEVTQTPSHQVTQMGQEVILRCVPISNHLYFYWYRQILGQKVEFLVSFYNNEISEKSEIFDDQFSVERPDGSNFTLKIRSTKLEDSAMYFCASSSRGAGGYTFGSGTRLTVV.

DNA for the CDR3: TGTGCCAGCAGCTTAGAGGGGACCCCCCCCTACGAGCAGTACTTC. It translates to CASSLEGTPPYEQYF. V and J are TRBV7-9 and TRBJ2-7, with D possibly being TRBD1 or TRBD2 (5 bases each). Trimming left V 1 base short and J 2 bases short, with 12 bases between. The CDR3 has 15 amino acids. Germline loops: CDR1 SEHNR, CDR2 FQNEAQ (reference sequence).

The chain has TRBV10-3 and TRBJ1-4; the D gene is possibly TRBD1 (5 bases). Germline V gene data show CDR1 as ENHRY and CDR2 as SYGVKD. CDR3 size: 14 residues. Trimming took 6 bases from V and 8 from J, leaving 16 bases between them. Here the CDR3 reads CAISWGARGEKLFF. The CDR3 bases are TGTGCCATCAGCTGGGGCGCCCGGGGCGAAAAACTGTTTTTT.

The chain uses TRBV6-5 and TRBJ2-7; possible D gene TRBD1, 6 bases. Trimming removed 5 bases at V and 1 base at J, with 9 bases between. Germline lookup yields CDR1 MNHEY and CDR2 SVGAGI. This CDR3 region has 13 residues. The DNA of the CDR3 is TGTGCCAGCAGTACCCAGGGGTCCTACGAGCAGTACTTC. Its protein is CASSTQGSYEQYF.